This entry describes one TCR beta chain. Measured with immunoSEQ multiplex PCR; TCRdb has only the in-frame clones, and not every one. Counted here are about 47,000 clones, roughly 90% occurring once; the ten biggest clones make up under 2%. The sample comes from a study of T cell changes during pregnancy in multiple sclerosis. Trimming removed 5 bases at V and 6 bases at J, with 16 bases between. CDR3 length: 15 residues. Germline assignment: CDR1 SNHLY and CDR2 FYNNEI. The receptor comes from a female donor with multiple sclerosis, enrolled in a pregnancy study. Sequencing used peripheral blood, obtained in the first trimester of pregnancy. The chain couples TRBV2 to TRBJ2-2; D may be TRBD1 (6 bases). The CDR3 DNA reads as TGTGCCAGCAGTTCACAGGGTGCCAGGGCCGGGGAGCTGTTTTTT. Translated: CASSSQGARAGELFF.